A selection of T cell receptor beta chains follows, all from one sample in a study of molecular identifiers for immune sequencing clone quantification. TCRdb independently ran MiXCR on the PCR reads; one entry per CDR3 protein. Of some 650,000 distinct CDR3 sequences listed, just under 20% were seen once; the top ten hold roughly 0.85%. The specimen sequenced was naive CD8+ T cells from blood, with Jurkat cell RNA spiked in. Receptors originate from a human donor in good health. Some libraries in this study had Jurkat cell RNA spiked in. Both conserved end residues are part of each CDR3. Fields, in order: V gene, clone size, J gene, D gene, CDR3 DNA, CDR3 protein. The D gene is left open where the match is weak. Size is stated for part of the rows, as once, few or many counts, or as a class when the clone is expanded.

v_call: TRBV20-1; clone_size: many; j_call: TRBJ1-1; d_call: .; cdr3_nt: TGCAGTGCTAGAGAGGGGTTAAGCACTGAAGCTTTCTTT; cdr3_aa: CSAREGLSTEAFF
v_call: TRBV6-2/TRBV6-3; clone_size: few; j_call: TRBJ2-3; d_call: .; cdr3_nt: TGTACCAGCAGAAGCCGGGACTGGTTAAGTTCTAGCACAGATACGCAGTATTTT; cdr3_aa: CTSRSRDWLSSSTDTQYF
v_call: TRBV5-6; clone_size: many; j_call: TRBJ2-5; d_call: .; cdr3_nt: TGTGCCAGCAGCTTGACCGGATTTCAAGAGACCCAGTACTTC; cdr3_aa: CASSLTGFQETQYF
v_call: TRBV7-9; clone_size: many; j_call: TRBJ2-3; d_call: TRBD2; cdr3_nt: TGTGCCAGCAGGGCGGGGGGAGCGGATACGCAGTATTTT; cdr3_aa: CASRAGGADTQYF
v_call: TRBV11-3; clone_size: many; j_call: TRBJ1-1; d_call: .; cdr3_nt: TGTGCCAGCAGCTTACGGGGGCCGAACACTGAAGCTTTCTTT; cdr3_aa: CASSLRGPNTEAFF
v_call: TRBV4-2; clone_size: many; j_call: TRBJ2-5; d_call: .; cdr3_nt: TGTGCCAGCAGCCCGCCGGGTGGGTACGGAGAGACCCAGTACTTC; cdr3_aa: CASSPPGGYGETQYF
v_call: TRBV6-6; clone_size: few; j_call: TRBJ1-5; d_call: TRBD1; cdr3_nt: TGTGCCAGCAGTTACGCCGGCCAGGGGGATAGCAATCAGCCCCAGCATTTT; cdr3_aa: CASSYAGQGDSNQPQHF
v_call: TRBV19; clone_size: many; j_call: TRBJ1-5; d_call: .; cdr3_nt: TGTGCCAGTAGTATAACGGGGGGTTCCAATCAGCCCCAGCATTTT; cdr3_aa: CASSITGGSNQPQHF
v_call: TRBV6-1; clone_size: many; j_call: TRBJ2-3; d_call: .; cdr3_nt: TGTGCCAGCAGGGAGGTACAAACTTTTACGGATACGCAGTATTTT; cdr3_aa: CASREVQTFTDTQYF
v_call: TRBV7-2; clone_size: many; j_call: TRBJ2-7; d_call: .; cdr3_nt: TGTGCCAGCAGCTTAGGCCTGACAGTAACCTACGAGCAGTACTTC; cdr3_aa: CASSLGLTVTYEQYF
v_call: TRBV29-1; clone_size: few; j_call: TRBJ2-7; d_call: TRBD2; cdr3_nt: TGCAGCGTTGAAGATTGGCGGGGGTCCTACGAGCAGTACTTC; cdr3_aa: CSVEDWRGSYEQYF
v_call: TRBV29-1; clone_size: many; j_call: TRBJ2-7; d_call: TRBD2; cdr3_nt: TGCAGCGTTGTTCGGGGGGAAGGCGAGCAGTACTTC; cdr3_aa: CSVVRGEGEQYF
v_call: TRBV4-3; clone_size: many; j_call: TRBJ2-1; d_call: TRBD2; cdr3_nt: TGCGCCAGCAGCCAAGATCTTCTAGCGGGGGGCAATGAGCAGTTCTTC; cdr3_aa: CASSQDLLAGGNEQFF
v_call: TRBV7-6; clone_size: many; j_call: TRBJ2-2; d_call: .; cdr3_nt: TGTGCCAGCAGCCCCGCCCTGCGGGGAGAGATCACCGGGGAGCTGTTTTTT; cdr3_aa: CASSPALRGEITGELFF
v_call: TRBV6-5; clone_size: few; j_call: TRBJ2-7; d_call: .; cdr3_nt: TGTGCCAGCAGTGGTGACAGGAACTACGAGCAGTACTTC; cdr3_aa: CASSGDRNYEQYF
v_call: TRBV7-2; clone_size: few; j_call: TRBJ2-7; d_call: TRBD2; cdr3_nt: TGTGCCACCAACGAACTTGGCGGGGGCTCCTACGAGCAGTACTTC; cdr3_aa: CATNELGGGSYEQYF
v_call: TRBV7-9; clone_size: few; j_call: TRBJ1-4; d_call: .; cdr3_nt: TGTGCCAGCAGCAAGGTGGGATCCACTAATGAAAAACTGTTTTTT; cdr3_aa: CASSKVGSTNEKLFF
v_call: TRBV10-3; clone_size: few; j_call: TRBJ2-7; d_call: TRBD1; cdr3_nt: TGTGCTTCAGGGACAGGGACTTACTCCTACGAGCAGTACTTC; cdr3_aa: CASGTGTYSYEQYF
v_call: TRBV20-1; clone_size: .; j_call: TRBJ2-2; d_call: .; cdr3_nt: TGCAGTGCTAGAGATGGGGACGATTCGGCCGGGGAGCTGTCTTTT; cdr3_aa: CSARDGDDSAGELSF
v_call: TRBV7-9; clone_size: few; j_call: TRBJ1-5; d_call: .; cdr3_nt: TGTGCCAGCAGCCCCGAGGGGGAGGGCGGTCAGCCCCAGCATTTT; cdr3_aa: CASSPEGEGGQPQHF
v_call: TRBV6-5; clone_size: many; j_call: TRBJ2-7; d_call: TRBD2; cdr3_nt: TGTGCCAGCAGTCCTTTAGCGGGAGGGAGCTCCTACGAGCAGTACTTC; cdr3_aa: CASSPLAGGSSYEQYF
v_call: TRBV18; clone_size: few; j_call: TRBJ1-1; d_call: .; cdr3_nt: TGTGCCAGCTCACCCTATCCCGGGACGGTGGTGAACACTGAAGCTTTCTTT; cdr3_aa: CASSPYPGTVVNTEAFF
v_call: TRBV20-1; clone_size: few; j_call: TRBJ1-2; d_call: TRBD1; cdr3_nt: TGCAGTGCTAGGCAGTCACCGACAGGGGGCATCGAGGTCCTCAACTATGGCTACACCTTC; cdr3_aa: CSARQSPTGGIEVLNYGYTF
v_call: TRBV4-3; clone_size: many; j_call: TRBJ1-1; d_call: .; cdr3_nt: TGCGCCAGCAGCCAAGATTTCAGCGGGCCTTATGAAGCTTTCTTT; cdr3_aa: CASSQDFSGPYEAFF
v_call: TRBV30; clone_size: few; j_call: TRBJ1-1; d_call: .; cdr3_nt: TGTGCCTGGAGTGGGGCGAACACTGAAGCTTTCTTT; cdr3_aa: CAWSGANTEAFF
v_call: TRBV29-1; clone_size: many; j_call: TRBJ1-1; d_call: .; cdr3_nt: TGCAGCGTTGAATCGAAAGGAACGAACACTGAAGCTTTCTTT; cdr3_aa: CSVESKGTNTEAFF
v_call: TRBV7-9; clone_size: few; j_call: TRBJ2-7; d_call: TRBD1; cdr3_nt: TGTGCCAGCAGCTTTGCAACAGGGGGCATCGACGAGCAGTACTTC; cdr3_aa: CASSFATGGIDEQYF
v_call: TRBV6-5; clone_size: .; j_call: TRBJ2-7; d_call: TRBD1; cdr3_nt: TGTGCCAGCAGTTACCACTTCATCGGGACAGGGGTTCGCGAAGGTAACGAGCAGTACTTC; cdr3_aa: CASSYHFIGTGVREGNEQYF
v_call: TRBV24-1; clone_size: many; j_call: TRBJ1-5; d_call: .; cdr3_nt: TGTGCCACCAACGTAAGAACGGGGCGAACCTTGGGGAATCAGCCCCAGCATTTT; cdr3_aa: CATNVRTGRTLGNQPQHF
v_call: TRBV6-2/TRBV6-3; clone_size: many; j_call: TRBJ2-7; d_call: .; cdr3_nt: TGTGCCAGCAGTTACTCGACCGGGGTCCGAACCTACGAGCAGTACTTC; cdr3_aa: CASSYSTGVRTYEQYF
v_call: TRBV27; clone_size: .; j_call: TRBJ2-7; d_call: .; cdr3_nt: TGTGCCAGCAGTTTAACTTCAAGCGGGGAGCAGTACTTC; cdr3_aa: CASSLTSSGEQYF
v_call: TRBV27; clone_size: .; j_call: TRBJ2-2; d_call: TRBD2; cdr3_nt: TGTGCCAGCAGTTCAAACACCCCACTAGCGGGAGTATGGGAGCTGTTTTTT; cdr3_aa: CASSSNTPLAGVWELFF
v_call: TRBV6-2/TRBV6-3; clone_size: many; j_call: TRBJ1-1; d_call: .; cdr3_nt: TGTGCCAGCAGTTACGGGACGACGGGGACTGAAGCTTTCTTT; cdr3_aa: CASSYGTTGTEAFF
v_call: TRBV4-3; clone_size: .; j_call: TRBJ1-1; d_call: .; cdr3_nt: TGCGCCAGCAGCCAAGAAGTGGGGGACACTAAAGCTTTCTTT; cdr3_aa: CASSQEVGDTKAFF
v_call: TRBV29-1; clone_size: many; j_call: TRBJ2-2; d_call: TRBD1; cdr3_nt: TGCAGCGTTGTACCCAGGGGGAGGAACACCGGGGAGCTGTTTTTT; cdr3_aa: CSVVPRGRNTGELFF
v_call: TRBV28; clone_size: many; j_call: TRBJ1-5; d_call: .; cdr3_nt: TGTGCCAGCAGTATCAACAGACAAGCCCAGCCCCAGCATTTT; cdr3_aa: CASSINRQAQPQHF
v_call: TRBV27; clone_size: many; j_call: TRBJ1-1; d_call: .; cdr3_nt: TGTGCCAGCAGCACTATACCCCTAGAAGTGGGGATCATGAACACTGAAGCTTTCTTT; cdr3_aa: CASSTIPLEVGIMNTEAFF
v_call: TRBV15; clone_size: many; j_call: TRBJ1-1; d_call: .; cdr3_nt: TGTGCCACCAGCAGGGATACAGGGTACACTGAAGCTTTCTTT; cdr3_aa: CATSRDTGYTEAFF
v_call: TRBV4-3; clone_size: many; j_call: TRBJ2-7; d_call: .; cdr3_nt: TGCGCCAGCAGCCAAGACGTAACCAGGGTATACGAGCAGTACTTC; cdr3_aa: CASSQDVTRVYEQYF
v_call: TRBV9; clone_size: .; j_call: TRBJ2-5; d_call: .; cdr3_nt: TGTGCCAGCAGCGTAGAAGGGGGTGAAGAGACCCAGTACTTC; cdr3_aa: CASSVEGGEETQYF
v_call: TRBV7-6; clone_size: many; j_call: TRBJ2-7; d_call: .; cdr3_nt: TGTGCCAGCAGCTTAGCGACAGTTTACTCCTACGAGCAGTACTTC; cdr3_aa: CASSLATVYSYEQYF
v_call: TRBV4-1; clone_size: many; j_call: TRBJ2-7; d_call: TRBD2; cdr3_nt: TGCGCCAGCAGCGCTAGCGGGGTTTACGAGCAGTACTTC; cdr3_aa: CASSASGVYEQYF
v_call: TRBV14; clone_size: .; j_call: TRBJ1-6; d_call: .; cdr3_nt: TGTGCCAGCAGCCAAGATCGGCGGGGGCGATCACCCCTCCACTTT; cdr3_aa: CASSQDRRGRSPLHF
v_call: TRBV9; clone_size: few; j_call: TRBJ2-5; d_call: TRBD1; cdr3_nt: TGTGCCAGCAGCGTAAGGACAGGATCGGAGACCCAGTACTTC; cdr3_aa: CASSVRTGSETQYF
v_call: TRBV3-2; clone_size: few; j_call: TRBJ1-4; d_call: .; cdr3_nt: TGTGCCAGCAGCCAAGTCAGGGGGCTGGTCAGGCGTTATGAAAAACTGTTTTTT; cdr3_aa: CASSQVRGLVRRYEKLFF
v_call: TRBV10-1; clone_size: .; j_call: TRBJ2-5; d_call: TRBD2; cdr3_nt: TGCGTCAGCAGTGAGGGGACTAGCAGACAAGAGACCCAGTACTTC; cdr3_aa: CVSSEGTSRQETQYF
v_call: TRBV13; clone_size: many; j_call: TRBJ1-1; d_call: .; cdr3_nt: TGTGCCAGCAGCTTGGGCCGGGGACCGTTGAACACTGAAGCTTTCTTT; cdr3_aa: CASSLGRGPLNTEAFF
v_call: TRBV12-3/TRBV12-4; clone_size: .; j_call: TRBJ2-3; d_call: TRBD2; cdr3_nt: TGTGCCAGCGGGGGACTAGCGGAGAGCACAGATACGCAGTATTTT; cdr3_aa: CASGGLAESTDTQYF
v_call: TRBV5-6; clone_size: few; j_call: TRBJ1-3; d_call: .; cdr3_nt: TGTGCCAGCAGCTTGTTTCCAGCCCAACAAAACACCATATATTTT; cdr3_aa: CASSLFPAQQNTIYF
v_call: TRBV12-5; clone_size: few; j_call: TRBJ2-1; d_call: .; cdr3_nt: TGTGCTAGTGGTCTCACCCACGGGACCTACAATGAGCAGTTCTTC; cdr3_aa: CASGLTHGTYNEQFF
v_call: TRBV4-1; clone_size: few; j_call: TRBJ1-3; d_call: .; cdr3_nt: TGCGCCAGCAGCCGAACAACAGGGAGCTCTGGAAACACCATATATTTT; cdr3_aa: CASSRTTGSSGNTIYF
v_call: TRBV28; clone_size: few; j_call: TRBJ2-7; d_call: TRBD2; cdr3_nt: TGTGCCAGCAGTTCTTCCTCTAGCGGGAGGGCCCTCTACGAGCAGTACTTC; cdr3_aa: CASSSSSSGRALYEQYF
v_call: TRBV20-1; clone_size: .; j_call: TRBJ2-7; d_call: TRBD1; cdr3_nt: TGCAGTGCAAAGACAGGGAGCTCCTACGAGCAGTACTTC; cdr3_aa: CSAKTGSSYEQYF
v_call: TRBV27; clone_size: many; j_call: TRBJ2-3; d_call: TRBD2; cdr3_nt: TGTGCCAGCAGTTTGCTAGCGGGGGGGCTTTCAGATACGCAGTATTTT; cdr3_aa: CASSLLAGGLSDTQYF
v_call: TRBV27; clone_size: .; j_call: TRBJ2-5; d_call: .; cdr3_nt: TGTGCCAGCAGTTTATCTCCGGGGTCGGAGACCCAGCACTTC; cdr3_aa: CASSLSPGSETQHF
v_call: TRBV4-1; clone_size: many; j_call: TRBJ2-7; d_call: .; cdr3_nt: TGCGCCAGCAGCCAAACCGCGGGGTCCTTCTACGAGCAGTACTTC; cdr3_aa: CASSQTAGSFYEQYF
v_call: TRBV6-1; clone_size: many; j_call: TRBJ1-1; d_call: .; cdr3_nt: TGTGCCAGCAGTGACACGGGTCGGGTGAACACTGAAGCTTTCTTT; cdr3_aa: CASSDTGRVNTEAFF
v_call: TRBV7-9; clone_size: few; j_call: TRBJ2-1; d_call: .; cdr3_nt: TGTGCCAGCAGCTTAAGGGAGTGGGATGAGCAGTTCTTC; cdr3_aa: CASSLREWDEQFF